These 31 T cell receptor beta chains were all obtained from the same sample, sequenced in a study of T-cell reconstitution after alpha-beta-depleted transplantation in children. This sample's TCRbeta library carried unique molecular identifier barcodes. TCRdb re-analysed the PCR reads in MiXCR, keeping a single row per CDR3 protein. The sample shows hundreds of thousands of distinct CDR3 sequences, around 11% of them seen only once. The specimen comprised PBMCs from the stem cell graft donor, sampled from the stem cell graft. The receptor source for this set is a human donor who donated a stem cell graft to a child with acute lymphoblastic leukemia.

This clonotype was seen repeatedly, ten times or more. The chain has TRBV9 and TRBJ1-4; D is possibly TRBD1 (6 bases). The germline V and J ends were trimmed by 4 bases and 7 bases, with 8 bases remaining between them. From germline, CDR1 is SGDLS and CDR2 YYNGEE. This CDR3 spans 12 amino acids. CDR3 in amino acids: CASSRTAEKLFF. In DNA, the CDR3 is TGTGCCAGCAGCAGGACAGCTGAAAAACTGTTTTTT.

There are many counts of this clonotype. The chain employs TRBV20-1 and TRBJ2-3; D not certain. The CDR3 consists of 11 residues. Per the germline V gene, CDR1 is DFQATT and CDR2 is SNEGSKA (reference sequence). V lost 6 bases to trimming and J lost 6 bases, with 10 bases between them. The CDR3 coding sequence is TGCAGTGCCCAGGCCGGGGATACGCAGTATTTT. It specifies CSAQAGDTQYF.

This clonotype was observed many times. This chain links TRBV6-1 with TRBJ1-4; 12 bases fit TRBD1. This CDR3 is 17 amino acids long. Germline assignment: CDR1 MNHNS and CDR2 SASEGT. V shed 6 bases and J 0 bases; nucleotides not matched to a gene: 5. CDR3 loop: CASRIGTGGATNEKLFF. The DNA for the CDR3 is TGTGCCAGCAGGATTGGGACAGGGGGCGCAACTAATGAAAAACTGTTTTTT.

This clonotype was observed at least ten times. V usage is TRBV5-1 and J usage is TRBJ1-1; D gene unclear. The germline V and J ends were trimmed by 3 bases and 4 bases, with 10 bases remaining between them. CDR3 size: 13 residues. Germline values: CDR1 SGHRS, CDR2 YFSETQ. The DNA of the CDR3 is TGCGCCAGCAGCTACAATGGAGTCACTGAAGCTTTCTTT. It translates to CASSYNGVTEAFF.

This clonotype showed up just a few times. This chain uses TRBV24-1 with TRBJ2-2, with D possibly TRBD1 on 6 matching bases. Germline assignment: CDR1 KGHDR and CDR2 SFDVKD. V was shortened by 2 bases and J by 0 bases, with 15 bases between the two germline ends. CDR3 length equals 18 residues. Here the CDR3 DNA reads TGTGCCACCAGTGATTGGAGGAGGACAGAAACGAACACCGGGGAGCTGTTTTTT. Translating gives CATSDWRRTETNTGELFF.

This clonotype was seen many times. The CDR3 DNA reads TGTGCCAGCAGCTCTTCGACTCGCAATGAGCAGTTCTTC. Translating it yields CASSSSTRNEQFF. The chain links TRBV12-3 or TRBV12-4 to TRBJ2-1; D remains ambiguous. This CDR3 has 13 residues. Trimming cost V 6 bases and J 6 bases, with 12 bases left between them.

The sample holds many counts of this clonotype. The chain employs TRBV7-2 and TRBJ2-7; unclear D gene. V lost 1 base to trimming and J lost 6 bases, with 7 bases between them. The CDR3 is made up of 12 amino acids. Germline CDR1 SGHTA, CDR2 FQGNSA. CDR3 DNA: TGTGCCAGCAGCTTAGTACCGGGCGAGCAGTACTTC. This gives the protein CASSLVPGEQYF.

This clonotype was counted ten times or more. This chain uses TRBV12-3 or TRBV12-4 with TRBJ2-5; 11 positions match TRBD1. This CDR3 spans 17 amino acids. V lost 6 bases, J lost 4 bases, and 13 bases stayed unmatched. The chain's CDR3 is CASSRTGGARSGETQYF. The CDR3 nucleotides are TGTGCCAGCAGCCGGACAGGGGGCGCGAGATCGGGAGAGACCCAGTACTTC.

The CDR3 DNA sequence: TGCAGTGCTAGGGAGGGGGGGACTCACCGCTACGGCTACACCTTC. This gives the protein CSAREGGTHRYGYTF. The V and J genes are TRBV20-1 and TRBJ1-2; the D gene is possibly TRBD1 (6 bases). In germline, CDR1 is DFQATT, CDR2 SNEGSKA (reference sequence). CDR3 length equals 15 residues. The germline V and J ends were trimmed by 3 bases and 8 bases, with 22 bases remaining between them.

This clonotype was observed many times. V gene TRBV5-5 combines with J gene TRBJ2-3; no clear D gene. The V gene lost 7 bases and the J gene lost 2 bases, with 8 bases spanning the gap. The CDR3 covers 12 residues. From germline, CDR1 is SGHKS and CDR2 YYEKEE (reference sequence). In nucleotides, the CDR3 is TGTGCCAGCGGATTGACCACAGATACGCAGTATTTT. Translation gives CASGLTTDTQYF.

About this clonotype: A much larger clone differs by one base, so this may be a read error. J is TRBJ2-4 and V is TRBV29-1; 9 bases map to TRBD1. CDR3 length: 13 amino acids. Germline V gene sequence: CDR1 SQVTM, CDR2 ANQGSEA. Here the CDR3 reads CGAGTGSKNIQYF. The CDR3 DNA follows: TGCGGCGCGGGGACAGGGTCCAAAAACATTCAGTACTTC.

This clonotype was seen repeatedly, ten times or more. This chain joins TRBV29-1 and TRBJ1-1; D not certain. Germline values: CDR1 SQVTM, CDR2 ANQGSEA. V was shortened by 5 bases and J by 0 bases, with 7 bases between the two germline ends. The CDR3 is made up of 12 amino acids. The CDR3: CSVLQMNTEAFF. The DNA for the CDR3 is TGCAGCGTTCTGCAAATGAACACTGAAGCTTTCTTT.

This clonotype showed up many times. The J gene is TRBJ1-1, the V gene TRBV10-2, with D hard to call. This CDR3 is built from 14 residues. V lost 4 bases and J lost 4, with 13 bases in between. Looked up from germline, CDR1 is WSHSY and CDR2 is SAAADI. The CDR3 region is CASSVSDRGTEAFF. Written as DNA, the CDR3 is TGCGCCAGCAGTGTTTCGGACCGGGGCACTGAAGCTTTCTTT.

This clonotype was picked up many times. CDR3 residues: CAISESRGGEYNEQFF. CDR3 DNA sequence: TGTGCCATCAGTGAGTCGAGGGGGGGCGAGTACAATGAGCAGTTCTTC. The rearrangement joins TRBV10-3 to TRBJ2-1; possible D gene TRBD2, 7 bases. CDR3 length: 16 residues. Germline V gives CDR1 ENHRY, CDR2 SYGVKD. Deletions cut 0 bases from V and 4 bases from J, with 13 bases between.

There are many counts of this clonotype. The chain is built from TRBV6-5 and TRBJ1-4; the D gene is possibly TRBD1 (6 bases). V was pared by 5 bases and J by 10 bases, with 20 bases between. The CDR3 runs to 15 residues. CDR1 is MNHEY, CDR2 SVGAGI, per germline. DNA for the CDR3: TGTGCCAGCAGTCCGCGACAGGCTAACAGTGGAAAACTGTTTTTT. It is translated as CASSPRQANSGKLFF.

With respect to this clonotype: This may arise from a read error, as a much more abundant clone is one base away. The chain is built from TRBV6-5 and TRBJ2-7, with 8 nucleotides matching TRBD2. In germline, CDR1 is MNHEY, CDR2 SVGAGI. V was pared by 2 bases and J by 6 bases, with 9 bases of the junction left unmatched. The CDR3 length is 15 residues. The CDR3: CASSYGIAGTCEQYF. CDR3 nucleotides: TGTGCCAGCAGTTACGGGATAGCGGGAACTTGCGAGCAGTACTTC.

This clonotype was counted many times. J is TRBJ2-1 and V is TRBV2, with 9 nucleotides matching TRBD2. Germline assignment: CDR1 SNHLY and CDR2 FYNNEI. V dropped 6 bases and J dropped 3; count of bases not matched to a gene: 3. This CDR3 comprises 14 residues. The DNA of the CDR3 is TGTGCCAGCAGGCTAGCGGGGAGCTACAATGAGCAGTTCTTC. Its protein product is CASRLAGSYNEQFF.

This clonotype was counted only a few times. A much larger clone is a single base away; this may be a read error. The chain has TRBV20-1 and TRBJ2-6, with TRBD2 identical over 7 bases. The CDR3 runs to 17 residues. The germline V gene has CDR1 DFQATT and CDR2 SNEGSKA (reference sequence). Written as DNA, the CDR3 is TGCAGTGCTAGAGTCCGAACGGGGGGTCCTGGGGCCAACGGCCTGACTTTC. As protein: CSARVRTGGPGANGLTF.

The V call is TRBV5-1, the J call TRBJ2-5; 8 bases align to TRBD2. J gave up 4 bases and V 3 bases, and 8 bases lay outside the gene matches. The CDR3 has 15 residues. Germline CDR1 reads SGHRS; CDR2 reads YFSETQ. Here the CDR3 reads CASSSGGGRSETQYF. The CDR3 nucleotides read TGCGCCAGCAGCTCCGGGGGGGGGCGCTCAGAGACCCAGTACTTC.

This clonotype occurred many times. The genes are TRBV7-2 and TRBJ2-7; TRBD1 aligns across 11 bases. This CDR3 spans 15 amino acids. CDR1 SGHTA and CDR2 FQGNSA come from the germline V gene. The trim removed 2 bases at V and 6 bases at J, leaving 6 bases unmatched. The CDR3 DNA reads TGTGCCAGCAGCTTAATTGGGACAGGGGGGGGCGAGCAGTACTTC. Residues: CASSLIGTGGGEQYF.

In this sample, this clonotype turned up many times. The J gene is TRBJ1-6, the V gene TRBV2; D might be TRBD1 (6 bases). Per the germline V gene, CDR1 is SNHLY and CDR2 is FYNNEI. The CDR3 runs 15 residues. The ends were cut back, 8 bases at V and 3 bases at J, with 14 bases in the middle. The CDR3 protein is CASDLQGFYNSPLHF. The CDR3 DNA is TGTGCCAGCGATTTACAGGGATTCTATAATTCACCCCTCCACTTT.

This clonotype was seen ten or more times. This rearrangement joins TRBV12-3 or TRBV12-4 to TRBJ2-2; tentative D call: TRBD2 (5 bases). Trimming stripped 8 bases from V and 1 base from J, with 11 bases between. CDR3 length: 14 amino acids. CDR3 coding DNA: TGTGCCAGCGCTAAAGGGAGGAACACCGGGGAGCTGTTTTTT. Its translation is CASAKGRNTGELFF.

Many counts were recorded for this clonotype. The chain uses TRBV6-1 and TRBJ2-3; D uncertain. The germline CDR1 and CDR2 sequences are MNHNS and SASEGT. Trimming took 3 bases from V and 9 from J, leaving 7 bases between them. The CDR3 loop spans 11 amino acids. CDR3 sequence (DNA): TGTGCCAGCAGTGAGGCATACACGCAGTATTTT. Protein product: CASSEAYTQYF.

This clonotype was found a few times. The V gene is TRBV20-1, the J gene TRBJ1-2; the match to TRBD1 covers 8 bases. The CDR3 consists of 17 residues. Per the germline V gene, CDR1 is DFQATT and CDR2 is SNEGSKA (reference sequence). V shed 0 bases, J shed 1 base, and the junction held 10 bases outside the gene matches. For the CDR3, the DNA is TGCAGTGCTAGAGATGAATTCGGACAGGGCGATAACTATGGCTACACCTTC. Amino acids: CSARDEFGQGDNYGYTF.

This clonotype was counted many times. The V and J genes are TRBV7-2 and TRBJ2-2; unclear D gene. V lost 2 bases to trimming and J lost 4 bases, with 11 bases between them. Germline values: CDR1 SGHTA, CDR2 FQGNSA. The CDR3 consists of 15 residues. This CDR3 reads CASSLIVASTGELFF. In DNA form, the CDR3 reads TGTGCCAGCAGCTTAATTGTGGCAAGCACCGGGGAGCTGTTTTTT. The entire variable domain, with the rest obtained from reference TRBV7-2 and TRBJ2-2, is as follows: GAGVSQSPSNKVTEKGKDVELRCDPISGHTALYWYRQSLGQGLEFLIYFQGNSAPDKSGLPSDRFSAERTGGSVSTLTIQRTQQEDSAVYLCASSLIVASTGELFFGEGSRLTVL.

This clonotype was found many times. The chain combines TRBV20-1 with TRBJ2-2; TRBD2 agrees at 8 bases. V gave up 0 bases and J gave up 11 bases; unmatched junction bases: 11. CDR3 length: 15 amino acids. Germline lookup yields CDR1 DFQATT and CDR2 SNEGSKA (reference sequence). The CDR3 coding sequence is TGCAGTGCTAGAGATCCCAGAGCGGGGGTAGGAGAGCTGTTTTTT. Protein product: CSARDPRAGVGELFF.

This clonotype was detected only a few times. This rearrangement joins TRBV4-2 to TRBJ2-7; TRBD1 might be the D (6 bases). Germline values: CDR1 LGHNA, CDR2 YNFKEQ. V was pared by 1 base and J by 2 bases, with 15 bases between. This CDR3 has 16 residues. CDR3 coding DNA: TGTGCCAGCAGCCAAGGTTACCAGGGGTCCACCTACGAGCAGTACTTC. It is translated as CASSQGYQGSTYEQYF.

This clonotype has only a few counts. This sequence joins TRBV11-2 and TRBJ2-3; D is undetermined. V lost 4 bases and J lost 7, with 9 bases in between. In germline, CDR1 is SGHAT, CDR2 FQNNGV. The CDR3 is 12 residues long. The CDR3 DNA sequence: TGTGCCAGCAGCTCTCCTCGAAATACGCAGTATTTT. It translates to CASSSPRNTQYF.

This clonotype was seen ten or more times. This sequence joins TRBV6-5 and TRBJ2-1; D gene unclear. V was cut by 2 bases and J by 0 bases, with 8 bases left in between. Germline CDR1 MNHEY, CDR2 SVGAGI. The CDR3 has 15 amino acids. The DNA of the CDR3 is TGTGCCAGCAGTTACCGGGCGAGCTCCTACAATGAGCAGTTCTTC. Its protein is CASSYRASSYNEQFF.

This clonotype was counted many times. J is TRBJ2-1 and V is TRBV20-1, with 8 bases fitting TRBD1. With 4 bases clipped from V and 4 bases from J, the junction kept 9 bases outside the gene matches. CDR1 is DFQATT and CDR2 is SNEGSKA in the germline V gene (reference sequence). The length of the CDR3 is 15 residues. CDR3 nucleotide sequence: TGCAGTGCTAATTACAGGGGGAGAGTTTACAATGAGCAGTTCTTC. Translation: CSANYRGRVYNEQFF.

This clonotype was seen ten or more times. J is TRBJ1-5 and V is TRBV28; D is perhaps TRBD1 (6 bases). This CDR3 has 13 amino acids. CDR1 is MDHEN and CDR2 is SYDVKM in the germline V gene. Deletions cut 3 bases from V and 6 bases from J, with 9 bases between. The CDR3 sequence is CASSFGGGQPQHF. DNA of the CDR3: TGTGCCAGCAGTTTCGGGGGCGGTCAGCCCCAGCATTTT.